This entry concerns a single T cell receptor (beta chain). Its matching antigen is unknown. MiXCR was run by TCRdb on the reads, yielding one entry per CDR3 protein. The sample records about 920,000 distinct CDR3 sequences, 31% being singletons. The germline CDR1 and CDR2 sequences are LNHDA and SQIVND (reference sequence). Trimming stripped 3 bases from V and 7 bases from J, with 21 bases between. The CDR3 extends over 17 amino acids. The source of the sample is a study of T cell repertoires in cytomegalovirus infection. Study in general: Peptides in the study included HLA-C-restricted and HLA-B-restricted CMV epitopes. Indications of both CMV infection and matching HLA type were provided by public TCR beta signatures. Study observations and caveats: In two of eight donors, the top clonotype was HLA-C-restricted CMV-specific.

The rearrangement links TRBV19 to TRBJ1-4, with TRBD1 as a possible D gene (6 bases). Source: cultured CD8+ T cells from PBMCs, taken from culture after CMV antigen stimulation. The receptor comes from a human donor in good health (CMV status not recorded). Some clones in this sample may be carry-over from other donors' samples. CDR3 DNA: TGTGCCAGTAGTATCATTCGAGACCGGACAGCCCTTGAAAAACTGTTTTTT. It translates to CASSIIRDRTALEKLFF.